The entry that follows covers one TCR beta chain sequence. Antigen unknown. The source of the sample is a study of cytomegalovirus exposure and HLA in healthy donors. Notes on the study in general: The authors assumed roughly uniform sequencing depth across donors for presence/absence analyses.

13 Jbeta primers and 60 Vbeta primers were used for the PCR. Data came from immunoSEQ multiplex PCR; TCRdb stores just in-frame clones and leaves some out. Among approximately 150,000 clones listed, roughly 80% were seen once. The clonotype comes from a woman in her 30s in good health and CMV-seronegative. The sample comprised PBMCs.

CDR3 in DNA: TGCACCAGCAGCCCCGTGGCTCACCAGGAGACCCAGTACTTC. Encoded protein: CTSSPVAHQETQYF. The chain links TRBV1 to TRBJ2-5; the table calls TRBD1, which could not be checked here. TRBV1 is termed a pseudogene. The CDR3 extends over 14 amino acids.